This T cell receptor (beta chain) was found in a study of shared clonotypes between healthy human individuals. Study-wide context: The cohort comprised a couple of women and a few men. Their ages spanned 18 to 49 years.

Study outcomes and limitations: The expectation was that sequencing depth would affect clonotype sharing among donors.

Concerning this clone: Its antigen is undetermined.

Trimming stripped 6 bases from V and 5 bases from J, with 13 bases between. The CDR3 is made up of 13 amino acids. CDR1 is SGHDT, CDR2 YYEEEE, per germline. Profiled with immunoSEQ multiplex PCR; TCRdb holds only in-frame clones, not every one. The sample includes 500,000 to 650,000 clones, roughly 79% of them seen just once. This TCR was sampled from a woman in her forties in good health. Some clones in this sample may be carry-over from other donors' samples. The sample consisted of PBMCs. This sequence joins TRBV5-6 and TRBJ2-3; weak D call: TRBD2 (5 bases). The DNA for the CDR3 is TGTGCCAGCACCTTCCGGGGTAAAGATACGCAGTATTTT. The encoded protein is CASTFRGKDTQYF.